This T cell receptor (beta chain) was sequenced in a study of PD-1 blockade in classical Hodgkin lymphoma. The V end lost 5 bases, the J end lost 4 bases, and 14 bases lay between the germline ends. Germline CDR1 LNHDA, CDR2 SQIVND (reference sequence). The CDR3 runs 14 residues. Clones were sequenced by immunoSEQ multiplex PCR, and TCRdb holds only the in-frame ones, with some missing. The data show 25,000 to 40,000 clones, with 75% to 85% seen just once and around a third held by the top ten. Autologous stem cell transplantation was followed by relapse in every patient, and brentuximab vedotin exposure varied.

V and J are TRBV19 and TRBJ1-1; the D gene is possibly TRBD1 (6 bases). This TCR came from a human donor with classical Hodgkin lymphoma. The specimen was peripheral blood mononuclear cells (PBMCs), collected at baseline. This chain's CDR3 is CASSLSGQITEAFF. The DNA of the CDR3 is TGTGCCAGTAGTTTAAGCGGACAGATCACTGAAGCTTTCTTT.